This T cell receptor beta chain was sequenced during a study of shared clonotypes between healthy human individuals. Per the original methods: ImmunoSEQ supplied junction-only sequences lacking quality scores, so filtering was different. Repertoires were generated with immunoSEQ multiplex PCR, while TCRdb's copy carries only in-frame clones and drops some. Clone size and V and J calls were adopted from that table, with D and trimming inferred from the DNA. The sample yields around 550,000 clones, 85% to 95% seen once. The germline V gene encodes CDR1 MGHDK and CDR2 SYGVNS. With 2 bases removed from V and 2 bases from J, the gap between germline ends came to 14 bases. The CDR3 consists of 16 residues. CD45RO negativity and positive selection for CCR7 defined naive CD8 cells, a population that excluded terminally differentiated effector memory CD45RA+ cells.

The genes are TRBV25-1 and TRBJ2-3; D remains unclear. This clonotype was sampled from a woman aged 25 to 39 in good health. Sequencing was carried out using naive CD8+ T cells sorted from blood. CDR3 DNA: TGTGCCAGCAGTGAACCGACCGAATACCACACAGATACGCAGTATTTT. The encoded protein is CASSEPTEYHTDTQYF.